A single sample is the source of the 30 T cell receptor beta chains below, sequenced in a study of cytomegalovirus exposure and HLA in healthy donors. Assay used: immunoSEQ multiplex PCR; TCRdb lists only in-frame clones, some missing. The data contain 120,000 to 150,000 clones, almost 85% of them singletons. Input material: PBMCs. The receptors stem from a woman in her twenties or thirties in good health and CMV-seronegative.

This clone turned up a few times. V and J are TRBV7-9 and TRBJ1-4; 8 nucleotides line up with TRBD1. Germline trimming cut 5 bases from V and 5 bases from J; bases unmatched to any gene: 10. This CDR3 has 16 amino acids. The germline CDR1 and CDR2 sequences are SEHNR and FQNEAQ (reference sequence). The CDR3 region has the DNA TGTGCCAGCAGCCAAAAGGGACAGGCATACAATGAAAAACTGTTTTTT. It codes for CASSQKGQAYNEKLFF.

The V call is TRBV30, the J call TRBJ2-3; TRBD2 matches 10 bases. V lost 2 bases, J lost 8 bases, and 10 bases stayed unmatched. Germline CDR1 and CDR2: GTSNPN and SVGIG (reference sequence). CDR3 length: 15 amino acids. The DNA of the CDR3 is TGTGCCTGGAGTCGAAAAGCGGGGGGGGCCGCTACGCAGTATTTT. Amino acids: CAWSRKAGGAATQYF. Full variable domain (rest looked up from reference TRBV30 and TRBJ2-3): SQTIHQWPATLVQPVGSPLSLECTVEGTSNPNLYWYRQAAGRGLQLLFYSVGIGQISSEVPQNLSASRPQDRQFILSSKKLLLSDSGFYLCAWSRKAGGAATQYFGPGTRLTVL.

The chain joins TRBV6-4 to TRBJ2-1, with 12 bases that match TRBD2. Germline loops: CDR1 MRHNA, CDR2 SNTAGT. The length of the CDR3 is 15 residues. Trimming took 2 bases from V and 8 from J; bases not matched to a gene: 4. The CDR3 here is CASSDTSGGKDEQFF. CDR3 sequence (DNA): TGTGCCAGCAGTGACACTAGCGGGGGGAAAGATGAGCAGTTCTTC.

This chain connects TRBV9 to TRBJ2-7; 9 bases map to TRBD1. With V trimmed by 0 bases and J by 4 bases, 5 bases remained unmatched. This CDR3 spans 15 amino acids. Germline-derived CDR1 and CDR2 are SGDLS and YYNGEE. CDR3 in amino acids: CASSVGLGQGYEQYF. The CDR3 bases are TGTGCCAGCAGCGTAGGTTTGGGACAGGGTTACGAGCAGTACTTC. The full variable domain, its missing parts supplied by reference TRBV9 and TRBJ2-7, is DSGVTQTPKHLITATGQRVTLRCSPRSGDLSVYWYQQSLDQGLQFLIQYYNGEERAKGNILERFSAQQFPDLHSELNLSSLELGDSALYFCASSVGLGQGYEQYFGPGTRLTVT.

About this clone: This sample includes further DNA sequences coding for the same CDR3. This sequence joins TRBV6-1 and TRBJ2-7; the D gene is possibly TRBD2 (7 bases). This CDR3 comprises 15 residues. The V and J ends lost 0 bases and 3 bases respectively, with 12 bases between them. Germline CDR1 and CDR2: MNHNS and SASEGT. CDR3 sequence reads: CASSEAQGGGYEQYF. CDR3 nucleotides: TGTGCCAGCAGTGAAGCGCAGGGAGGGGGCTACGAGCAGTACTTC.

The V call is TRBV25-1, the J call TRBJ2-2; 9 bases agree with TRBD1. With 6 bases clipped from V and 5 bases from J, the junction kept 7 bases outside the gene matches. The germline gives CDR1 MGHDK, CDR2 SYGVNS. There are 15 residues in the CDR3. The DNA of the CDR3 is TGTGCCAGCAGGGCCGACAGGGGGGCAACCGGGGAGCTGTTTTTT. Translating gives CASRADRGATGELFF.

This clone showed up just a few times. This chain links TRBV19 with TRBJ2-2; a possible D gene is TRBD1 (6 bases). The V gene lost 7 bases and the J gene lost 7 bases, with 16 bases spanning the gap. The length of the CDR3 is 14 residues. Per the germline V gene, CDR1 is LNHDA and CDR2 is SQIVND (reference sequence). The CDR3 coding sequence is TGTGCCAGTAAGGGGGACCGCGGTGGCGGGGAGCTGTTTTTT. Translated: CASKGDRGGGELFF.

The chain is built from TRBV28 and TRBJ1-3, with 7 positions matching TRBD1. The junction had 7 bases not matched to a gene; V was cut back by 6 bases and J by 2 bases. Germline lookup yields CDR1 MDHEN and CDR2 SYDVKM. The CDR3 runs 15 residues. This chain's CDR3 is CASSSPDRAGNTIYF. The CDR3 nucleotides are TGTGCCAGCAGCTCACCCGACAGGGCTGGAAACACCATATATTTT.

This clone appeared once. This chain joins TRBV10-2 and TRBJ1-1; 7 nucleotides line up with TRBD1. The ends lost 6 bases at V and 1 base at J; junction bases unmatched: 5. The CDR3 spans 14 residues. The germline V gene encodes CDR1 WSHSY and CDR2 SAAADI. The CDR3 is CASRLQGQNTEAFF. CDR3 bases: TGCGCCAGCAGATTACAGGGGCAGAACACTGAAGCTTTCTTT.

In nucleotides, the CDR3 is TGTGCCAGCGCCCGCGGGCCGGGTGGTGAGCAGTTCTTC. It translates to CASARGPGGEQFF. This sequence joins TRBV7-6 and TRBJ2-1; possible D gene TRBD2, 5 bases. Germline values: CDR1 SGHVS, CDR2 FNYEAQ. The CDR3 has 13 residues. V was cut by 8 bases and J by 9 bases, with 17 bases left in between.

CDR3 region: CATSKQGHEQYF. In nucleotides, the CDR3 is TGTGCCACCAGCAAGCAGGGCCACGAGCAGTACTTC. The chain combines TRBV15 with TRBJ2-7; D might be TRBD1 (5 bases). This CDR3 is built from 12 residues. CDR1 and CDR2 from the germline V gene are LNHNV and YYDKDF (reference sequence). The V gene lost 4 bases and the J gene lost 5 bases, with 9 bases spanning the gap.

The rearrangement links TRBV7-3 to TRBJ1-2; D is undetermined. The CDR3 contains 13 residues. Trimming took off 2 bases at V and 7 bases at J, with 11 bases between the two ends. Germline CDR1 SGHTA, CDR2 FQGTGA. CDR3 sequence reads: CASSLDHVGGYTF. The CDR3, as DNA: TGTGCCAGCAGCTTAGATCACGTCGGTGGCTACACCTTC.

CDR3 protein: CASSSTTGNYGYTF. DNA of the CDR3: TGTGCCAGCAGCTCGACGACAGGGAACTATGGCTACACCTTC. J is TRBJ1-2 and V is TRBV7-2; 7 bases agree with TRBD1. After removal of 4 bases from V and 2 bases from J, the junction contained 4 bases not matched to a gene. The CDR3 runs to 14 residues. Germline CDR1 reads SGHTA; CDR2 reads FQGNSA.

This clone was detected only a few times. This chain joins TRBV5-1 and TRBJ1-1; 7 bases agree with TRBD1. J was trimmed by 1 base and V by 4 bases; bases with no gene match: 7. CDR1 and CDR2 (germline): SGHRS, YFSETQ. The CDR3 has 15 amino acids. CDR3 region: CASSTQTGPNTEAFF. The CDR3 nucleotides are TGCGCCAGCAGCACTCAGACAGGGCCGAACACTGAAGCTTTCTTT.

The chain couples TRBV4-2 to TRBJ2-3; 14 nucleotides agree with TRBD2. The CDR3 totals 17 residues. The J segment lost 7 bases and the V segment lost 1 base, leaving 7 bases of the junction unmatched. CDR1 is LGHNA and CDR2 is YNFKEQ in the germline V gene. CDR3 sequence: CASSQGVGTSGGNTQYF. The CDR3 DNA reads TGTGCCAGCAGCCAAGGGGTTGGGACTAGCGGGGGAAATACGCAGTATTTT.

V and J are TRBV7-2 and TRBJ2-7, with TRBD2 identical over 8 bases. The germline V gene has CDR1 SGHTA and CDR2 FQGNSA. V lost 8 bases and J lost 7; bases outside the gene matches: 7. The CDR3 is 12 amino acids. DNA for the CDR3: TGTGCCAGCTCCAAGCCGGGGGGGGAGCAGTACTTC. Residues: CASSKPGGEQYF.

This chain uses TRBV4-3 with TRBJ2-7, with D uncertain. Germline CDR1 and CDR2: LGHNA and YSLEER. V dropped 4 bases and J dropped 2 bases, with 15 bases sitting between them. The CDR3 sequence is 15 residues long. For the CDR3, the DNA is TGCGCCAGCAGCCTCCTCTGGGCGAGAACCTACGAGCAGTACTTC. Encoded protein: CASSLLWARTYEQYF.

The V call is TRBV5-1, the J call TRBJ2-1; 9 bases fit TRBD2. Trimming at V came to 2 bases and at J to 5 bases, leaving 2 bases not matched to a gene. CDR1 and CDR2 (germline): SGHRS, YFSETQ. CDR3 size: 14 residues. Here the CDR3 reads CASSFERGDNEQFF. The CDR3 DNA reads as TGCGCCAGCAGCTTTGAGCGGGGGGACAATGAGCAGTTCTTC.

The rearrangement joins TRBV10-3 to TRBJ2-1; 9 nucleotides match TRBD1. The CDR3 contains 14 residues. J was trimmed by 13 bases and V by 5 bases; bases with no gene match: 12. Germline CDR1 and CDR2: ENHRY and SYGVKD. The CDR3: CAISRGTGSLDQFF. CDR3 in DNA: TGTGCCATCAGTAGGGGGACAGGGTCACTGGACCAGTTCTTC.

This chain links TRBV30 with TRBJ1-2; 12 bases line up with TRBD1. Germline V gives CDR1 GTSNPN, CDR2 SVGIG (reference sequence). The CDR3 extends over 15 amino acids. Unmatched junction bases numbered 3, after V lost 0 bases and J lost 4 bases. As DNA, the CDR3 is TGTGCCTGGAGTGTTGGGACAGGGGGCTTCTATGGCTACACCTTC. Translated: CAWSVGTGGFYGYTF.

The V call is TRBV5-6, the J call TRBJ2-7, with 7 bases lining up with TRBD1. V trimming: 3 bases; J trimming: 4 bases; junction bases outside the gene matches: 7. From germline, CDR1 is SGHDT and CDR2 YYEEEE. The CDR3 runs to 14 residues. The CDR3 here is CASSYDRALYEQYF. The CDR3 nucleotides read TGTGCCAGCAGCTACGACAGGGCCCTTTACGAGCAGTACTTC.

This clone has ten or more counts. The chain joins TRBV28 to TRBJ1-2; 7 nucleotides agree with TRBD1. V lost 6 bases and J lost 4; bases outside the gene matches: 8. This CDR3 contains 14 residues. Germline CDR1 reads MDHEN; CDR2 reads SYDVKM. The CDR3 coding sequence is TGTGCCAGCAGCCCTGGGACAGCAAGCTATGGCTACACCTTC. Its protein product is CASSPGTASYGYTF.

J is TRBJ1-1 and V is TRBV28; weak D call: TRBD1 (5 bases). CDR3 length: 15 residues. Looked up from germline, CDR1 is MDHEN and CDR2 is SYDVKM. V was cut by 9 bases and J by 1 base, with 18 bases left in between. CDR3 loop: CASRGGGDENTEAFF. The CDR3 DNA is TGTGCCAGTCGGGGGGGAGGGGATGAGAACACTGAAGCTTTCTTT.

Only one count was recorded for this clone. CDR3 coding DNA: TGTGCCAGCGGCTACGACAGGGGAAGTAGTGAAGCTTTCTTT. Its protein product is CASGYDRGSSEAFF. The chain is built from TRBV2 and TRBJ1-1; TRBD1 matches 8 bases. The CDR3 has 14 amino acids. Germline values: CDR1 SNHLY, CDR2 FYNNEI. After removal of 8 bases from V and 7 bases from J, the junction contained 12 bases not matched to a gene. Drawing the rest from reference TRBV2 and TRBJ1-1, the complete variable domain is EPEVTQTPSHQVTQMGQEVILRCVPISNHLYFYWYRQILGQKVEFLVSFYNNEISEKSEIFDDQFSVERPDGSNFTLKIRSTKLEDSAMYFCASGYDRGSSEAFFGQGTRLTVV.

The chain carries TRBV9 and TRBJ2-5, with D possibly matching TRBD1 (5 bases). The CDR3 covers 14 residues. V was cut by 4 bases and J by 7 bases, with 17 bases left in between. The germline V gene encodes CDR1 SGDLS and CDR2 YYNGEE. The CDR3 nucleotides are TGTGCCAGCAGCCAGGGTAACCAAGTTGGGACCCAGTACTTC. It yields the protein CASSQGNQVGTQYF.

The chain links TRBV5-1 to TRBJ1-2; a possible D gene is TRBD1 (5 bases). Germline CDR1 is SGHRS and CDR2 is YFSETQ. Trimming pared 1 base from V and 7 bases from J, leaving 11 bases between. CDR3 length: 13 residues. The DNA of the CDR3 is TGCGCCAGCAGCTTGTCAGGGCTCACTGGCTACACCTTC. Its translation is CASSLSGLTGYTF.

As for this clone: No DNA is shown, since the ends of the CDR3 on it are uncertain; the CDR3 is the one TCRdb lists. CDR3 sequence reads: CASSLFGTGSLVFF. The chain links TRBV7-9 to TRBJ1-4; the D segment call TRBD1 is taken from the table without a DNA check. From its first to its last residue, the CDR3 has 14 amino acids. Germline V gene data show CDR1 as SEHNR and CDR2 as FQNEAQ (reference sequence).

The chain has TRBV27 and TRBJ2-6; D is possibly TRBD2 (6 bases). V was shortened by 4 bases and J by 2 bases, with 18 bases between the two germline ends. Germline V gene sequence: CDR1 MNHEY, CDR2 SMNVEV (reference sequence). CDR3 length: 18 amino acids. For the CDR3, the DNA is TGTGCCAGCAGTTCCCCCTCCGGGGGACCGGCTGGGGCCAACGTCCTGACTTTC. This gives the protein CASSSPSGGPAGANVLTF. The full variable domain, rest sourced from reference TRBV27 and TRBJ2-6, is EAQVTQNPRYLITVTGKKLTVTCSQNMNHEYMSWYRQDPGLGLRQIYYSMNVEVTDKGDVPEGYKVSRKEKRNFPLILESPSPNQTSLYFCASSSPSGGPAGANVLTFGAGSRLTVL.

The chain recombines TRBV18 with TRBJ1-6; the D is unclear. Germline CDR1 KGHSH, CDR2 LQKENI. Trimming took 4 bases from V and 3 from J, leaving 7 bases between them. The CDR3 spans 14 residues. In nucleotides, the CDR3 is TGTGCCAGCTCACTTATCCTCTATAATTCACCCCTCCACTTT. Translated: CASSLILYNSPLHF.

CDR3 region: CASSHPDSYTEAFF. The DNA for the CDR3 is TGCGCCAGCAGCCACCCGGACAGCTACACTGAAGCTTTCTTT. V usage is TRBV4-1 and J usage is TRBJ1-1, with TRBD1 as a possible D gene (6 bases). The CDR3 consists of 14 residues. Looked up from germline, CDR1 is MGHRA and CDR2 is YSYEKL. The V gene lost 3 bases and the J gene lost 3 bases, with 11 bases spanning the gap.